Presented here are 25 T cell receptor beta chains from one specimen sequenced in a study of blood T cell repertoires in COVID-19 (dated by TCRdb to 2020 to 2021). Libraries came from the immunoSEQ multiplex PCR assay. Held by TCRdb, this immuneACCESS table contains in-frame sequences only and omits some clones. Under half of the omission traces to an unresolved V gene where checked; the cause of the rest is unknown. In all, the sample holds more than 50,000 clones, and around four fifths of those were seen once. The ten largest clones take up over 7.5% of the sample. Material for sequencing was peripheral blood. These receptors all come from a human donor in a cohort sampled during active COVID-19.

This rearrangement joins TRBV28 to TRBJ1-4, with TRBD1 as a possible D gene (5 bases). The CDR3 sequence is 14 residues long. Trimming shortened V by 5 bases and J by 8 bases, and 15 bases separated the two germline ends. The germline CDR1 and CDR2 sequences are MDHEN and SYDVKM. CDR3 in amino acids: CASSPPQEGEKLFF. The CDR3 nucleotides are TGTGCCAGCAGTCCCCCCCAGGAGGGGGAAAAACTGTTTTTT.

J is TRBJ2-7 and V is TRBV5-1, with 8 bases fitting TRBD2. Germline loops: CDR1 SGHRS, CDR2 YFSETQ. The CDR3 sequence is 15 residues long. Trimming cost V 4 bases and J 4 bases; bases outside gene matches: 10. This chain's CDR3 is CASSQGGSGKYEQYF. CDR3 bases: TGCGCCAGCAGCCAAGGGGGTAGCGGGAAATACGAGCAGTACTTC.

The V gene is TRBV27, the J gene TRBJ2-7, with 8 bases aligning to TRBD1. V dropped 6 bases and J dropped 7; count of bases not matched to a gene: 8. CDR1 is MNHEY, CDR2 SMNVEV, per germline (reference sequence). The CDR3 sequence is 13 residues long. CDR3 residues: CASRQGQGWEQYF. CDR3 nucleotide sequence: TGTGCCAGCAGGCAAGGACAGGGTTGGGAGCAGTACTTC.

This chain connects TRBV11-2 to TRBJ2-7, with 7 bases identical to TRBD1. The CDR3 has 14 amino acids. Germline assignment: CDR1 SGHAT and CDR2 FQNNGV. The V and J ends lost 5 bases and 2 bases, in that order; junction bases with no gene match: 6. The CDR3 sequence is CASSPRQGPYEQYF. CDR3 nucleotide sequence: TGTGCCAGCAGCCCCAGACAGGGTCCCTACGAGCAGTACTTC.

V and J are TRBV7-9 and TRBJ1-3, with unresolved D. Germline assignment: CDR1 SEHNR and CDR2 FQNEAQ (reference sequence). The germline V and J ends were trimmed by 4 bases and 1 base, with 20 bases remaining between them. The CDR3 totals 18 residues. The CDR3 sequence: CASSSPGGRMTSGNTIYF. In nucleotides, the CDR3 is TGTGCCAGCAGCTCCCCCGGAGGGCGGATGACATCTGGAAACACCATATATTTT.

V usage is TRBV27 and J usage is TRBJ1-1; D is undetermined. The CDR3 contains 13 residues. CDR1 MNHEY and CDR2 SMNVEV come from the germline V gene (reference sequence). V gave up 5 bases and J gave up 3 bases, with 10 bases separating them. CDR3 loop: CASSPNRDTEAFF. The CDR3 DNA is TGTGCCAGCAGTCCAAACCGGGACACTGAAGCTTTCTTT.

CDR3 in amino acids: CASSRLRLALNEQYF. Here the CDR3 DNA reads TGTGCCAGCAGCCGATTACGACTAGCTTTGAACGAGCAGTACTTC. This sequence joins TRBV6-2 or TRBV6-3 and TRBJ2-7; TRBD2 matches 7 bases. The trim removed 6 bases at V and 5 bases at J, leaving 13 bases unmatched. The V gene's germline CDR1 is MNHEY and CDR2 SVGEGT. The CDR3 is 15 residues long.

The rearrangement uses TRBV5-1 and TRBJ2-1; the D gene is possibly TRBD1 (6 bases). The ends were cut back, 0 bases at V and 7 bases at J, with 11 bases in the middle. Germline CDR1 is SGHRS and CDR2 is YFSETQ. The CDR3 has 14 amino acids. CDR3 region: CASSLAPGANEQFF. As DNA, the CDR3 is TGCGCCAGCAGCTTGGCGCCAGGGGCGAATGAGCAGTTCTTC.

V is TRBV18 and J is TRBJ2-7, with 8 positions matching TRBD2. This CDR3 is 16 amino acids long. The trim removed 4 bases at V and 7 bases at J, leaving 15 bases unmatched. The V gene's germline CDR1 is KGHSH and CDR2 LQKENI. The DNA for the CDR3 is TGTGCCAGCTCACAACTAGGAGCGGGAGAGGGAAATGAGCAGTACTTC. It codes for CASSQLGAGEGNEQYF.

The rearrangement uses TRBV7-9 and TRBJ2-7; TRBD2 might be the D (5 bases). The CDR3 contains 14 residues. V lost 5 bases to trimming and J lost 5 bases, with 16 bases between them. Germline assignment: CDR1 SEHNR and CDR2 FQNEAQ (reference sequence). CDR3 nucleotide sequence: TGTGCCAGCAGCAAAAACCCTTCCGGGAACGAGCAGTACTTC. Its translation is CASSKNPSGNEQYF.

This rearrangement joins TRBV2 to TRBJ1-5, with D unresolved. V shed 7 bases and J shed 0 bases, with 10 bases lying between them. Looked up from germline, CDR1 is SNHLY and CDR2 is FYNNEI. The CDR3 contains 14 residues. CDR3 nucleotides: TGTGCCAGCACCCAAGAGGGTAGCAATCAGCCCCAGCATTTT. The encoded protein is CASTQEGSNQPQHF.

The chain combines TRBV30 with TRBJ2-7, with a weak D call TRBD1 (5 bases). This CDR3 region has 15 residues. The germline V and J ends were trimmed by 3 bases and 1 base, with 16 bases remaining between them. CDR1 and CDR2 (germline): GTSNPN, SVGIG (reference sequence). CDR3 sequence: CAWSPDSQPSYEQYF. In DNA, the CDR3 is TGTGCCTGGAGCCCTGACAGCCAACCGTCCTACGAGCAGTACTTC.

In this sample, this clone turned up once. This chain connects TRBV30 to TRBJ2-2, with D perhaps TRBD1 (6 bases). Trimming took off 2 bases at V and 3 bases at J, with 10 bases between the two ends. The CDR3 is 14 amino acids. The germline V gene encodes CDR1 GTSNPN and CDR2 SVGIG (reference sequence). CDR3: CAWSTRGYTGELFF. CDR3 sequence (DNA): TGTGCCTGGAGTACCAGGGGATACACCGGGGAGCTGTTTTTT.

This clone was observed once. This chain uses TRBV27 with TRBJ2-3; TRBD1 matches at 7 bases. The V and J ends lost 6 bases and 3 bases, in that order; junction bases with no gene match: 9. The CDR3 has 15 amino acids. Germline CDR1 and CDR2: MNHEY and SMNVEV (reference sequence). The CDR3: CASSPPGQWTDTQYF. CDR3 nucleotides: TGTGCCAGCAGCCCGCCGGGACAGTGGACAGATACGCAGTATTTT.

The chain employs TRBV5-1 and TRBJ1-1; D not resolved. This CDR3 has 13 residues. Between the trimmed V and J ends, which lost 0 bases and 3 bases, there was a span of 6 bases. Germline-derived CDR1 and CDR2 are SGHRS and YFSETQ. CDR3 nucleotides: TGCGCCAGCAGCTTGGGTGCAGACACTGAAGCTTTCTTT. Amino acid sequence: CASSLGADTEAFF.

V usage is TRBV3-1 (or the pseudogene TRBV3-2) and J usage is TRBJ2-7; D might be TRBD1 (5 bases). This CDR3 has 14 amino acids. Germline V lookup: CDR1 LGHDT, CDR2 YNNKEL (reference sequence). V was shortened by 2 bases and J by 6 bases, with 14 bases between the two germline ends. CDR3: CASSQLSGLGEQYF. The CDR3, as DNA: TGTGCCAGCAGCCAACTATCAGGGTTAGGCGAGCAGTACTTC.

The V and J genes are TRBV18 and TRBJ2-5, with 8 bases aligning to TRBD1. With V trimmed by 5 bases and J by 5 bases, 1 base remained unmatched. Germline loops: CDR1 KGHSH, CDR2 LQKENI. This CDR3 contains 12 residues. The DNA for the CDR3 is TGTGCCAGCTCAAACAGGGGGGAGACCCAGTACTTC. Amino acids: CASSNRGETQYF.

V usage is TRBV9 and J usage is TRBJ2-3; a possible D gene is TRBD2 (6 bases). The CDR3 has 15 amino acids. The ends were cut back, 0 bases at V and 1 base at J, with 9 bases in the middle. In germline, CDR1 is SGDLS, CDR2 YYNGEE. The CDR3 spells CASSVGASGTDTQYF. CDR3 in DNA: TGTGCCAGCAGCGTAGGAGCTAGCGGCACAGATACGCAGTATTTT.

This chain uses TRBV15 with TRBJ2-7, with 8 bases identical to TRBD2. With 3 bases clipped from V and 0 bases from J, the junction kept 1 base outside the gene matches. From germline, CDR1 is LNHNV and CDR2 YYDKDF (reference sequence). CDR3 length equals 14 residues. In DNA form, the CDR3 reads TGTGCCACCAGCAGGAGCGGGAGCTCCTACGAGCAGTACTTC. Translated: CATSRSGSSYEQYF.

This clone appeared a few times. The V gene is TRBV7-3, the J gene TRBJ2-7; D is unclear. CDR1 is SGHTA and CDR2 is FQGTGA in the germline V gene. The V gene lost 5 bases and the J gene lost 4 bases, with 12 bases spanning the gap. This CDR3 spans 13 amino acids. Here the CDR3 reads CASSASAGYEQYF. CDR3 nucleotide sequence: TGTGCCAGCAGCGCGTCGGCCGGGTACGAGCAGTACTTC.

CDR3 amino acids: CASSAGEREQYF. DNA for the CDR3: TGTGCCAGCTCCGCAGGGGAACGCGAGCAGTACTTC. The chain recombines TRBV25-1 with TRBJ2-7; a possible D gene is TRBD1 (6 bases). The CDR3 covers 12 residues. Trimming left V 8 bases short and J 6 bases short, with 14 bases between. Germline CDR1 and CDR2: MGHDK and SYGVNS.

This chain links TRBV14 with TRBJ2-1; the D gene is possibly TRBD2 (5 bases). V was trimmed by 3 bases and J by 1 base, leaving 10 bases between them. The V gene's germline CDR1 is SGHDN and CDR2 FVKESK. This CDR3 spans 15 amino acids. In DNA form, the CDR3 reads TGTGCCAGCAGCCATACGGGGAAGTCCTACAATGAGCAGTTCTTC. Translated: CASSHTGKSYNEQFF.

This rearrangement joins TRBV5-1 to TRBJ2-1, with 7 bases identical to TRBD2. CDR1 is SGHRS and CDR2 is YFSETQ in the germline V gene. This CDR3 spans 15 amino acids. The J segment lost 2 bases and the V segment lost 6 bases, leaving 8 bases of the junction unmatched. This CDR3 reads CASTTGGNPYNEQFF. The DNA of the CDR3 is TGCGCCAGCACAACCGGGGGGAACCCCTACAATGAGCAGTTCTTC.

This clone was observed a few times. The CDR3 DNA reads as TGTGCCAGCAAGCGGGGACAGGGGGCTTTTGGAGCTTTCTTT. Protein product: CASKRGQGAFGAFF. The V and J genes are TRBV27 and TRBJ1-1; TRBD1 agrees at 12 bases. The CDR3 contains 14 residues. The germline CDR1 and CDR2 sequences are MNHEY and SMNVEV (reference sequence). The ends lost 7 bases at V and 10 bases at J; junction bases unmatched: 10.

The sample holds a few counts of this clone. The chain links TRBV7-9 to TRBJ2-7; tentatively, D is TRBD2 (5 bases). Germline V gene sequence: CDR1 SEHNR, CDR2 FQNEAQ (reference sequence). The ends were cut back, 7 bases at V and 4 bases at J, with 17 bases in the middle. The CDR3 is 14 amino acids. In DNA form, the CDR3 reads TGTGCCAGCATCGAGGGAGTCCCGCCTTACGAGCAGTACTTC. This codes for CASIEGVPPYEQYF.